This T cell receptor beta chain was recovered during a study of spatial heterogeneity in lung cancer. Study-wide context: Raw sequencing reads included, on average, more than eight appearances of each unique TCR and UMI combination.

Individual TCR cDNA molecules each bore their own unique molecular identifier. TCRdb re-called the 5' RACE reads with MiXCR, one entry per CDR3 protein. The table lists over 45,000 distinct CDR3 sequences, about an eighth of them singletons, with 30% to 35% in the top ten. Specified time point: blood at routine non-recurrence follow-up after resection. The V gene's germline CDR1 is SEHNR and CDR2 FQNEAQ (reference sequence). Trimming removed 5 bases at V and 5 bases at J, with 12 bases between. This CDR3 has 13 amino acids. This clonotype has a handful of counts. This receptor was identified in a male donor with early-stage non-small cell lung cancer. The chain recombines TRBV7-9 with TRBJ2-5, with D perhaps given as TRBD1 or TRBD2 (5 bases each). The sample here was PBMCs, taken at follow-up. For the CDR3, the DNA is TGTGCCAGCAGCCCCCCCGGGGCGGAGACCCAGTACTTC. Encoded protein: CASSPPGAETQYF.